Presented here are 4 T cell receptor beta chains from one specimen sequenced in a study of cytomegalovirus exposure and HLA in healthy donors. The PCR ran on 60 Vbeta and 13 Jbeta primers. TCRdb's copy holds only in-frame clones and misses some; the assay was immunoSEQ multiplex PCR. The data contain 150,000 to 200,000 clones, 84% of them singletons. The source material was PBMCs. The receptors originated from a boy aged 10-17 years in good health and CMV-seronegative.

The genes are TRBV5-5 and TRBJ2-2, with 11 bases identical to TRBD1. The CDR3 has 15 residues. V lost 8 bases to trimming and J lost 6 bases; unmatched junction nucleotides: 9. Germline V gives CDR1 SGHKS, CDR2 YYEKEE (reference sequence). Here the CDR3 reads CASGGQGAVAGELFF. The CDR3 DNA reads TGTGCCAGTGGAGGACAGGGGGCAGTAGCCGGGGAGCTGTTTTTT. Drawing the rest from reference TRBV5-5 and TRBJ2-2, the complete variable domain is DAGVTQSPTHLIKTRGQQVTLRCSPISGHKSVSWYQQVLGQGPQFIFQYYEKEERGRGNFPDRFSARQFPNYSSELNVNALLLGDSALYLCASGGQGAVAGELFFGEGSRLTVL.

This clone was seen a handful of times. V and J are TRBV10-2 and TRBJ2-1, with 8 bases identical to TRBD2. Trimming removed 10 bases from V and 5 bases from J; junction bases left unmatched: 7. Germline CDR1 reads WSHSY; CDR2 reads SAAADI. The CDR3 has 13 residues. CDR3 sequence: CATSSGSHNEQFF. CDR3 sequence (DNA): TGCGCCACTTCTAGCGGGTCCCACAATGAGCAGTTCTTC.

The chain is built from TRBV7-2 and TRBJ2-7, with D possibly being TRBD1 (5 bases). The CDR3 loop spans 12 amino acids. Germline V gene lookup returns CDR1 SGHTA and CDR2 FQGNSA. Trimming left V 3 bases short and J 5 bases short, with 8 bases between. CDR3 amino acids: CASSFRGNEQYF. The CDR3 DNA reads TGTGCCAGCAGCTTTAGGGGTAACGAGCAGTACTTC.

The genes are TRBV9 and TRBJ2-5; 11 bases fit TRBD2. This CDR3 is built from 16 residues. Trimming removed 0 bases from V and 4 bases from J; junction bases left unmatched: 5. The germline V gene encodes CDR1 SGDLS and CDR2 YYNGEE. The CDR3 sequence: CASSVDSGGAGETQYF. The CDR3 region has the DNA TGTGCCAGCAGCGTAGATAGCGGGGGGGCTGGAGAGACCCAGTACTTC.